A selection of T cell receptor beta chains follows, all from one sample in a study of shared clonotypes between healthy human individuals. Method: immunoSEQ multiplex PCR; TCRdb's copy keeps in-frame clones and lacks some. The sample holds hundreds of thousands of clones, nearly 95% seen once. Material: naive CD8+ T cells sorted from blood. Receptors originate from a man younger than 45 in good health. Each CDR3 is given with its conserved first and last residue. The D gene is left open where the match is weak. Size values are once, few and many counts, or a class for expanded clones, and some rows have none.

CDR3aa: CASSSPTVNTDTQYF
CDR3nt: TGTGCCAGCAGCTCACCGACAGTCAACACAGATACGCAGTATTTT
abundance: -
v_gene: TRBV7-9
d_gene: -
j_gene: TRBJ2-3

CDR3aa: CASSLKPDNQPQHF
CDR3nt: TGTGCCAGCAGTTTAAAGCCGGACAATCAGCCCCAGCATTTT
abundance: -
v_gene: TRBV27
d_gene: -
j_gene: TRBJ1-5

CDR3aa: CASSEVVDTQYF
CDR3nt: TGTGCCAGCAGTGAAGTGGTAGATACGCAGTATTTT
abundance: -
v_gene: TRBV6-1
d_gene: -
j_gene: TRBJ2-3

CDR3aa: CASSAGTVSYEQYF
CDR3nt: TGTGCCAGCAGTGCCGGGACAGTCTCCTACGAGCAGTACTTC
abundance: few
v_gene: TRBV7-6
d_gene: TRBD1
j_gene: TRBJ2-7

CDR3aa: CASSFRGHETDTQYF
CDR3nt: TGTGCCAGCAGTTTCAGGGGGCACGAGACAGATACGCAGTATTTT
abundance: -
v_gene: TRBV27
d_gene: TRBD1
j_gene: TRBJ2-3

CDR3aa: CASSFDRDYEQYF
CDR3nt: TGTGCCAGCAGTTTTGACAGGGACTACGAGCAGTACTTC
abundance: -
v_gene: TRBV27
d_gene: TRBD1
j_gene: TRBJ2-7

CDR3aa: CASLKGSGELFF
CDR3nt: TGTGCCAGCTTAAAGGGATCGGGGGAGCTGTTTTTT
abundance: -
v_gene: TRBV4-2
d_gene: -
j_gene: TRBJ2-2

CDR3aa: CASSFTSRAPLNTEAFF
CDR3nt: TGTGCCAGTAGTTTTACATCGCGAGCTCCCCTGAACACTGAAGCTTTCTTT
abundance: -
v_gene: TRBV19
d_gene: -
j_gene: TRBJ1-1

CDR3aa: CAISGVPGQSNEKLFF
CDR3nt: TGTGCCATCAGTGGGGTTCCTGGACAGAGTAATGAAAAACTGTTTTTT
abundance: -
v_gene: TRBV10-3
d_gene: -
j_gene: TRBJ1-4

CDR3aa: CASSLGTSGNRDTQYF
CDR3nt: TGTGCCAGCAGCTTGGGTACTAGCGGGAACCGAGATACGCAGTATTTT
abundance: -
v_gene: TRBV5-4
d_gene: TRBD2
j_gene: TRBJ2-3

CDR3aa: CASRILTGGNTEAFF
CDR3nt: TGTGCCAGCAGGATCCTGACAGGGGGGAACACTGAAGCTTTCTTT
abundance: -
v_gene: TRBV11-2
d_gene: TRBD1
j_gene: TRBJ1-1

CDR3aa: CAWSVPDEQFF
CDR3nt: TGTGCCTGGAGTGTACCCGATGAGCAGTTCTTC
abundance: -
v_gene: TRBV30
d_gene: -
j_gene: TRBJ2-1

CDR3aa: CASLWELFF
CDR3nt: TGTGCCAGTCTCTGGGAGCTGTTTTTT
abundance: -
v_gene: TRBV19
d_gene: -
j_gene: TRBJ2-2

CDR3aa: CAATSSASYNEQFF
CDR3nt: TGTGCCGCAACTTCTAGCGCCTCCTACAATGAGCAGTTCTTC
abundance: -
v_gene: TRBV10-3
d_gene: -
j_gene: TRBJ2-1

CDR3aa: CASRGLAGVDEQFF
CDR3nt: TGTGCCAGCAGAGGACTAGCGGGAGTGGATGAGCAGTTCTTC
abundance: once
v_gene: TRBV6-5
d_gene: TRBD2
j_gene: TRBJ2-1

CDR3aa: CASSLASYNEQFF
CDR3nt: TGTGCCAGCAGCCTGGCCAGTTACAATGAGCAGTTCTTC
abundance: -
v_gene: TRBV27
d_gene: -
j_gene: TRBJ2-1

CDR3aa: CASSLGSGASWEKLFF
CDR3nt: TGTGCCAGCAGCTTAGGATCAGGGGCATCTTGGGAAAAACTGTTTTTT
abundance: -
v_gene: TRBV7-2
d_gene: -
j_gene: TRBJ1-4

CDR3aa: CASSLGQTLTEAFF
CDR3nt: TGTGCCAGCAGTTTGGGCCAGACCCTCACTGAAGCTTTCTTT
abundance: -
v_gene: TRBV28
d_gene: -
j_gene: TRBJ1-1

CDR3aa: CASSLAPQGQTGELFF
CDR3nt: TGTGCCAGCAGCTTAGCGCCACAGGGCCAAACCGGGGAGCTGTTTTTT
abundance: -
v_gene: TRBV7-9
d_gene: -
j_gene: TRBJ2-2

CDR3aa: CASSWGQGNYGYTF
CDR3nt: TGTGCCAGCAGTTGGGGACAGGGAAACTATGGCTACACCTTC
abundance: once
v_gene: TRBV27
d_gene: TRBD1
j_gene: TRBJ1-2

CDR3aa: CASGRDRAYEQYF
CDR3nt: TGTGCCAGCGGTCGGGACAGGGCCTACGAGCAGTACTTC
abundance: -
v_gene: TRBV2
d_gene: TRBD1
j_gene: TRBJ2-7

CDR3aa: CATSRERAGGTEAFF
CDR3nt: TGTGCCACCAGCAGAGAAAGGGCGGGAGGTACTGAAGCTTTCTTT
abundance: once
v_gene: TRBV15
d_gene: -
j_gene: TRBJ1-1

CDR3aa: CASSVGSLENYGYTF
CDR3nt: TGTGCCAGCAGCGTAGGCAGTCTAGAAAACTATGGCTACACCTTC
abundance: -
v_gene: TRBV9
d_gene: -
j_gene: TRBJ1-2

CDR3aa: CATRDGRYNQPQHF
CDR3nt: TGTGCCACCCGGGACGGCCGCTACAATCAGCCCCAGCATTTT
abundance: -
v_gene: TRBV27
d_gene: -
j_gene: TRBJ1-5

CDR3aa: CASSSIDSNNEQYF
CDR3nt: TGTGCCAGCAGTTCAATCGACAGTAACAACGAGCAGTACTTC
abundance: -
v_gene: TRBV6-5
d_gene: -
j_gene: TRBJ2-7

CDR3aa: CASSPDPRNTGELFF
CDR3nt: TGTGCCAGCAGCCCGGACCCACGGAACACCGGGGAGCTGTTTTTT
abundance: -
v_gene: TRBV11-2
d_gene: -
j_gene: TRBJ2-2

CDR3aa: CASSFTRGAGLEQYF
CDR3nt: TGTGCCAGCAGTTTTACACGGGGAGCAGGTCTCGAGCAGTACTTC
abundance: -
v_gene: TRBV6-5
d_gene: -
j_gene: TRBJ2-7

CDR3aa: CASSEPLKSDEQFF
CDR3nt: TGTGCCAGCAGCGAACCTCTAAAGAGCGATGAGCAGTTCTTC
abundance: -
v_gene: TRBV5-4
d_gene: -
j_gene: TRBJ2-1

CDR3aa: CASSGRQGEGYTF
CDR3nt: TGTGCCAGCAGCGGACGACAGGGGGAGGGCTACACCTTC
abundance: -
v_gene: TRBV13
d_gene: TRBD1
j_gene: TRBJ1-2

CDR3aa: CASSQTDRGGYEQYF
CDR3nt: TGCGCCAGCAGCCAAACCGACAGGGGAGGCTACGAGCAGTACTTC
abundance: -
v_gene: TRBV4-1
d_gene: TRBD1
j_gene: TRBJ2-7

CDR3aa: CASGGGLTYEQYF
CDR3nt: TGTGCCAGCGGGGGGGGGCTAACCTACGAGCAGTACTTC
abundance: -
v_gene: TRBV27
d_gene: -
j_gene: TRBJ2-7

CDR3aa: CASSNKMTVGNTEAFF
CDR3nt: TGCGCCAGCAGCAATAAGATGACAGTAGGGAACACTGAAGCTTTCTTT
abundance: -
v_gene: TRBV10-1
d_gene: -
j_gene: TRBJ1-1

CDR3aa: CASSVGPTDTQYF
CDR3nt: TGCGCCAGCAGTGTTGGACCCACAGATACGCAGTATTTT
abundance: once
v_gene: TRBV10-1
d_gene: -
j_gene: TRBJ2-3

CDR3aa: CASSQQGIGYEQYF
CDR3nt: TGTGCCAGCAGCCAACAGGGGATCGGGTACGAGCAGTACTTC
abundance: -
v_gene: TRBV7-8
d_gene: TRBD1
j_gene: TRBJ2-7

CDR3aa: CASSAHDSDLDYEQYF
CDR3nt: TGTGCCAGCAGCGCTCATGACTCCGACTTGGATTACGAGCAGTACTTC
abundance: once
v_gene: TRBV9
d_gene: -
j_gene: TRBJ2-7

CDR3aa: CASSGRTSTVGDTQYF
CDR3nt: TGCGCCAGCAGCGGGCGGACTAGCACAGTAGGAGATACGCAGTATTTT
abundance: -
v_gene: TRBV4-3
d_gene: TRBD2
j_gene: TRBJ2-3

CDR3aa: CASSSGVTYEQYF
CDR3nt: TGTGCCAGCAGTTCAGGCGTAACCTACGAGCAGTACTTC
abundance: -
v_gene: TRBV2
d_gene: -
j_gene: TRBJ2-7

CDR3aa: CASSLDGTAGQPQHF
CDR3nt: TGTGCCAGCAGCTTGGATGGCACTGCCGGACAGCCCCAGCATTTT
abundance: -
v_gene: TRBV5-8
d_gene: -
j_gene: TRBJ1-5

CDR3aa: CASSDFPGTSGYNEQFF
CDR3nt: TGTGCCAGCAGTGACTTCCCGGGGACTAGCGGTTACAATGAGCAGTTCTTC
abundance: -
v_gene: TRBV6-4
d_gene: TRBD2
j_gene: TRBJ2-1

CDR3aa: CASSLRTGGTDEQFF
CDR3nt: TGTGCCAGCAGCTTAAGGACAGGGGGCACGGATGAGCAGTTCTTC
abundance: -
v_gene: TRBV7-7
d_gene: TRBD1
j_gene: TRBJ2-1

CDR3aa: CASTQGDGELFF
CDR3nt: TGTGCCAGCACCCAAGGTGACGGGGAGCTGTTTTTT
abundance: -
v_gene: TRBV25-1
d_gene: -
j_gene: TRBJ2-2

CDR3aa: CAWSRLGGVSNQPQHF
CDR3nt: TGTGCCTGGAGTCGGCTGGGGGGAGTAAGCAATCAGCCCCAGCATTTT
abundance: -
v_gene: TRBV30
d_gene: -
j_gene: TRBJ1-5

CDR3aa: CASSLDSPGDSAGELFF
CDR3nt: TGTGCCAGCAGCTTAGATAGCCCGGGGGACTCGGCCGGGGAGCTGTTTTTT
abundance: -
v_gene: TRBV7-9
d_gene: -
j_gene: TRBJ2-2

CDR3aa: CASSEFGDTQYF
CDR3nt: TGTGCCAGCAGTGAATTCGGAGATACGCAGTATTTT
abundance: -
v_gene: TRBV2
d_gene: -
j_gene: TRBJ2-3

CDR3aa: CASSTSGGRSYEQYF
CDR3nt: TGTGCCAGCAGCACTAGTGGGGGGAGGTCCTACGAGCAGTACTTC
abundance: -
v_gene: TRBV14
d_gene: -
j_gene: TRBJ2-7

CDR3aa: CASRTYREGQYF
CDR3nt: TGTGCCAGCCGAACTTACAGGGAAGGGCAGTACTTC
abundance: once
v_gene: TRBV6-1
d_gene: -
j_gene: TRBJ2-7

CDR3aa: CASRAGTSGAGGYEQYF
CDR3nt: TGTGCCAGCAGGGCCGGGACTAGCGGGGCCGGAGGCTACGAGCAGTACTTC
abundance: -
v_gene: TRBV28
d_gene: TRBD2
j_gene: TRBJ2-7

CDR3aa: CASSQDASWGDYEQYF
CDR3nt: TGCGCCAGCAGCCAAGATGCAAGCTGGGGGGACTACGAGCAGTACTTC
abundance: -
v_gene: TRBV4-3
d_gene: -
j_gene: TRBJ2-7

CDR3aa: CASSVNGGRGYEQYF
CDR3nt: TGTGCCAGCAGCGTAAACGGGGGCAGGGGGTACGAGCAGTACTTC
abundance: -
v_gene: TRBV9
d_gene: -
j_gene: TRBJ2-7

CDR3aa: CASGSLNTGELFF
CDR3nt: TGTGCCAGCGGGAGTCTGAACACCGGGGAGCTGTTTTTT
abundance: -
v_gene: TRBV11-3
d_gene: -
j_gene: TRBJ2-2

CDR3aa: CASSSLSGRAVPGELFF
CDR3nt: TGTGCCAGCAGCTCCCTAAGTGGGAGGGCCGTCCCCGGGGAGCTGTTTTTT
abundance: -
v_gene: TRBV7-9
d_gene: TRBD2
j_gene: TRBJ2-2

CDR3aa: CASSLDTMNTGELFF
CDR3nt: TGTGCCAGCAGCTTGGACACGATGAACACCGGGGAGCTGTTTTTT
abundance: -
v_gene: TRBV13
d_gene: -
j_gene: TRBJ2-2

CDR3aa: CASSLSRLNEQFF
CDR3nt: TGTGCCAGCAGTTTATCGAGGCTGAATGAGCAGTTCTTC
abundance: -
v_gene: TRBV27
d_gene: -
j_gene: TRBJ2-1

CDR3aa: CASSATGGLNTEAFF
CDR3nt: TGTGCCAGCAGCGCGACAGGGGGCCTGAACACTGAAGCTTTCTTT
abundance: -
v_gene: TRBV9
d_gene: TRBD1
j_gene: TRBJ1-1

CDR3aa: CASSLGTYRGTNYGYTF
CDR3nt: TGTGCCAGCAGCTTGGGTACCTATCGGGGGACTAACTATGGCTACACCTTC
abundance: -
v_gene: TRBV5-4
d_gene: -
j_gene: TRBJ1-2

CDR3aa: CSVGTGPQPNEQYF
CDR3nt: TGCAGCGTCGGCACAGGGCCCCAACCAAACGAGCAGTACTTC
abundance: -
v_gene: TRBV29-1
d_gene: -
j_gene: TRBJ2-7

CDR3aa: CASSQEGSNTGELFF
CDR3nt: TGCGCCAGCAGCCAAGAGGGGTCGAACACCGGGGAGCTGTTTTTT
abundance: -
v_gene: TRBV4-3
d_gene: -
j_gene: TRBJ2-2